The present T cell receptor beta chain was sequenced within a study of T cell responses to AZD1222 COVID-19 vaccine. Sequenced by immunoSEQ multiplex PCR; TCRdb stores in-frame clones only, minus some. The table records 73,000 or so clones, roughly 80% of them present only once. With V trimmed by 4 bases and J by 7 bases, 7 bases remained unmatched. The germline gives CDR1 MNHEY, CDR2 SVGEGT. This CDR3 spans 15 amino acids. For this clone: The antigen is undetermined.

Overall study results and limits: Targeting of unmutated variant regions was reportedly seen in nearly half of spike-specific TCRs. Receipt of two AZD1222 doses was followed by a rise in Spike-specific TCR breadth and depth. The study sampled repertoires only after the peak T cell response.

V gene TRBV6-2 or TRBV6-3 combines with J gene TRBJ2-2; TRBD1 aligns across 9 bases. The receptor was derived from an adult who received the AZD1222 COVID-19 vaccine. The sequences come from peripheral blood, collected 28 days after the second AZD1222 dose. CDR3 sequence (DNA): TGTGCCAGCAGTTCGGACAGGGGTTTTTTCGGGGAGCTGTTTTTT. Residues: CASSSDRGFFGELFF.